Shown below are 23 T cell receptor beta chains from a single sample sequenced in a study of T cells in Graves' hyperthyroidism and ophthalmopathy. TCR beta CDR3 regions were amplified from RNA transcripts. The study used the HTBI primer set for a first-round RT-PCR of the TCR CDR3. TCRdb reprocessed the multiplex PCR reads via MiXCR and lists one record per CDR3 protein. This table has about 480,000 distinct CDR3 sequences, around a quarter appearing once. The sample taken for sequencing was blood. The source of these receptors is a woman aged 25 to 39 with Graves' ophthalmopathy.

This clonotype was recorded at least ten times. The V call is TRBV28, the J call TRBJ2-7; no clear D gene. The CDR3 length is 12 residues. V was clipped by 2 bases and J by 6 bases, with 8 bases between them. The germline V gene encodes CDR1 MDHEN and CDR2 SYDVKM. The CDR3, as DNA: TGTGCCAGCAGTTTACAATTCTTCGAGCAGTACTTC. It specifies CASSLQFFEQYF. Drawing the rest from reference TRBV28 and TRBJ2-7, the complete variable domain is DVKVTQSSRYLVKRTGEKVFLECVQDMDHENMFWYRQDPGLGLRLIYFSYDVKMKEKGDIPEGYSVSREKKERFSLILESASTNQTSMYLCASSLQFFEQYFGPGTRLTVT.

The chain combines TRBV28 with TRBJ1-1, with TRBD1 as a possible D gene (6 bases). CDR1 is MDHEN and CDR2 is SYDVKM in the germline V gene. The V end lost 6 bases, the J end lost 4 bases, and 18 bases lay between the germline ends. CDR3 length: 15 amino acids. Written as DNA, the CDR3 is TGTGCCAGCAGCTTAGGTACAACAGGGTCCACTGAAGCTTTCTTT. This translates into CASSLGTTGSTEAFF.

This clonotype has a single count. CDR3 region: CASSQEFRPGYTF. CDR3 sequence (DNA): TGTGCCAGCAGCCAAGAGTTTCGTCCTGGCTACACCTTC. The chain links TRBV3-1 to TRBJ1-2; D call uncertain. This CDR3 contains 13 residues. The ends were cut back, 0 bases at V and 7 bases at J, with 9 bases in the middle. Germline assignment: CDR1 LGHDT and CDR2 YNNKEL (reference sequence).

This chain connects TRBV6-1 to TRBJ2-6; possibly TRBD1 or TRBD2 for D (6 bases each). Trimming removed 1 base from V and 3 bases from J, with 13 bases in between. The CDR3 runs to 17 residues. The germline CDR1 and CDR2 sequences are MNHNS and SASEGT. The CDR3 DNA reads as TGTGCCAGCAGTGAAGTGGGGGGACACGGTGGGGCCAACGTCCTGACTTTC. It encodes CASSEVGGHGGANVLTF.

In DNA form, the CDR3 reads TGTGCCAGCAGGGACGGGGGACTGAACACTGAAGCTTTCTTT. Encoded protein: CASRDGGLNTEAFF. V gene TRBV6-1 combines with J gene TRBJ1-1, with D tentatively TRBD1 (5 bases). Germline CDR1 reads MNHNS; CDR2 reads SASEGT. The ends were cut back, 6 bases at V and 0 bases at J, with 11 bases in the middle. This CDR3 spans 14 amino acids.

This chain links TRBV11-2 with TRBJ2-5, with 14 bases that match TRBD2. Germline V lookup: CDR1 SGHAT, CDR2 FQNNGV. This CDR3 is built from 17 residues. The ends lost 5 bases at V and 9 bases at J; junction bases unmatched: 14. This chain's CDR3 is CASSLSPGLAGVGAQYF. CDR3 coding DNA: TGTGCCAGCAGCCTATCACCGGGACTAGCGGGAGTTGGGGCCCAGTACTTC.

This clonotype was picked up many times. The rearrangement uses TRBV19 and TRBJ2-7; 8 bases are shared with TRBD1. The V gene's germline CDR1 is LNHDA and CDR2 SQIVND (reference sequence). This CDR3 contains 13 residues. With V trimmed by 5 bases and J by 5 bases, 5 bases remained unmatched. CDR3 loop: CASSVNRGDEQYF. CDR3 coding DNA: TGTGCCAGTAGTGTAAACAGGGGGGACGAGCAGTACTTC.

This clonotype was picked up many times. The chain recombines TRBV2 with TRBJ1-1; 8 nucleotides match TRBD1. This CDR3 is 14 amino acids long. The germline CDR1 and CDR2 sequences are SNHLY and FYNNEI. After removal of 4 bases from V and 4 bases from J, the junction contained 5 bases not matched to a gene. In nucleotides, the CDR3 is TGTGCCAGCAGTGCTACAGGGGGGAGCACTGAAGCTTTCTTT. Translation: CASSATGGSTEAFF.

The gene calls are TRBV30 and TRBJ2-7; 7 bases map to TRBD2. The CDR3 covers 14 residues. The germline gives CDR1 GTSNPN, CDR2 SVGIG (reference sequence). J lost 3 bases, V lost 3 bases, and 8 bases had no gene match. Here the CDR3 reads CAWSHRLADYEQYF. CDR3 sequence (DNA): TGTGCCTGGAGCCACAGGCTAGCGGACTACGAGCAGTACTTC.

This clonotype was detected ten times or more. The CDR3 here is CSARDSRRAQSGGYTF. The CDR3 bases are TGCAGTGCTAGAGATAGTAGGAGGGCCCAGTCCGGTGGCTACACCTTC. The chain recombines TRBV20-1 with TRBJ1-2; D unclear. The germline V gene has CDR1 DFQATT and CDR2 SNEGSKA (reference sequence). The CDR3 sequence is 16 residues long. Between the trimmed V and J ends, which lost 0 bases and 7 bases, there was a span of 21 bases.

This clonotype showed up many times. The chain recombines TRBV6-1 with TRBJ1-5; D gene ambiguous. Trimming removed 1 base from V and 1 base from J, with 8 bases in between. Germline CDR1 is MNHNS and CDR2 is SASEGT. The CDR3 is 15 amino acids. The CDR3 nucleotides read TGTGCCAGCAGTGAAGGGCAGAGGAGCAATCAGCCCCAGCATTTT. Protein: CASSEGQRSNQPQHF.

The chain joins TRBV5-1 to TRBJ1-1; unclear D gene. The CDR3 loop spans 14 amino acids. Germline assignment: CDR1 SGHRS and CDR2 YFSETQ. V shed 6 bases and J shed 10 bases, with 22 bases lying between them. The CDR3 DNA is TGCGCCAGCAAAATTTCCCCACCCTCCCGGGGAGCTTTCTTT. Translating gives CASKISPPSRGAFF.

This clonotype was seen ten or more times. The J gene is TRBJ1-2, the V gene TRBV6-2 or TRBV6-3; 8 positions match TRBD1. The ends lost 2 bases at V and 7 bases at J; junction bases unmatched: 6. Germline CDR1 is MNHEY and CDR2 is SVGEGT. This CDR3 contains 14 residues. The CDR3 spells CASSYGGQGSGYTF. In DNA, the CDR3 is TGTGCCAGCAGTTACGGAGGACAGGGAAGTGGCTACACCTTC.

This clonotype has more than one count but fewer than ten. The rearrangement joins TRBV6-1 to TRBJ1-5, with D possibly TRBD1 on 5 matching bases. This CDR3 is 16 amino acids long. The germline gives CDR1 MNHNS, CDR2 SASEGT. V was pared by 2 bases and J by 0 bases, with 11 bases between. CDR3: CASSEWGSHSNQPQHF. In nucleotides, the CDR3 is TGTGCCAGCAGTGAATGGGGGTCCCATAGCAATCAGCCCCAGCATTTT.

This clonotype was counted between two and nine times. The CDR3 region is CASSFPSDGVSRYGYTF. CDR3 coding DNA: TGTGCCAGCAGTTTCCCGAGTGATGGTGTCAGTCGCTATGGCTACACCTTC. This chain connects TRBV12-3 or TRBV12-4 to TRBJ1-2; D is ambiguous. V shed 3 bases and J shed 4 bases, with 21 bases lying between them. The CDR3 consists of 17 residues.

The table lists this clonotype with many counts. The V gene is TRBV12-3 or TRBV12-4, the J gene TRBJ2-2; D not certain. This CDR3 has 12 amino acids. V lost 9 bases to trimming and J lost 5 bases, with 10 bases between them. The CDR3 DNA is TGTGCCAGGAGGAACTGGACCGGGGAGCTGTTTTTT. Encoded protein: CARRNWTGELFF.

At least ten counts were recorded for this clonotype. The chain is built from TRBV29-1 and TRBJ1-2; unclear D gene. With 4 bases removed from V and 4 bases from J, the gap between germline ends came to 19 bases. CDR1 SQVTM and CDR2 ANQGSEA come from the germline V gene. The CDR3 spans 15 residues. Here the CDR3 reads CSVASVNAEIYGYTF. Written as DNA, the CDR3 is TGCAGCGTTGCCTCGGTTAACGCGGAAATCTATGGCTACACCTTC.

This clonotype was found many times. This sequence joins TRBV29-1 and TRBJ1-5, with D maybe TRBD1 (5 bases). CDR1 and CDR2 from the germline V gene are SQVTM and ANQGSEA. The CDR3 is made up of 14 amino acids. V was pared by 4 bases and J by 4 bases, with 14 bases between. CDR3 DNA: TGCAGCGTTGCCCAGGGCCCTACAAATCAGCCCCAGCATTTT. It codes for CSVAQGPTNQPQHF.

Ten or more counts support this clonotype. The CDR3 bases are TGTGCCAGTAGTATAAGCTCGGGGGGAGAGCAGTACTTC. This sequence encodes CASSISSGGEQYF. This rearrangement joins TRBV19 to TRBJ2-7; 7 nucleotides match TRBD2. J gave up 7 bases and V 2 bases, and 5 bases lay outside the gene matches. Germline CDR1 LNHDA, CDR2 SQIVND (reference sequence). The CDR3 runs to 13 residues. Using reference TRBV19 and TRBJ2-7 for the parts outside the CDR3, the full variable domain is DGGITQSPKYLFRKEGQNVTLSCEQNLNHDAMYWYRQDPGQGLRLIYYSQIVNDFQKGDIAEGYSVSREKKESFPLTVTSAQKNPTAFYLCASSISSGGEQYFGPGTRLTVT.

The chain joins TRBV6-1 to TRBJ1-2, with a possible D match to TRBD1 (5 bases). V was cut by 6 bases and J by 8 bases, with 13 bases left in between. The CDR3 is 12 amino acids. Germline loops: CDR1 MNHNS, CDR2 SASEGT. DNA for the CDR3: TGTGCCAGCAGCCAGGGTTGGGACGGCTACACCTTC. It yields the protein CASSQGWDGYTF.

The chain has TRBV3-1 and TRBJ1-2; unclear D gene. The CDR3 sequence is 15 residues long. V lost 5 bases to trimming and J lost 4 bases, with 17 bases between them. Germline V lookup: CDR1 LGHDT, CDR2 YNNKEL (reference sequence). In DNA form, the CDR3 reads TGTGCCAGCAGCAAAAGGCAGGTGAAAATCTATGGCTACACCTTC. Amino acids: CASSKRQVKIYGYTF.

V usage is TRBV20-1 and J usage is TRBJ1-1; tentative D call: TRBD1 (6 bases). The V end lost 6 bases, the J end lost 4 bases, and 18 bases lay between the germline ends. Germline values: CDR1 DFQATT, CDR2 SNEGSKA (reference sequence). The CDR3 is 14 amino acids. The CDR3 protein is CSAPNPRGITEAFF. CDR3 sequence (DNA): TGCAGTGCACCCAATCCCAGGGGAATCACTGAAGCTTTCTTT.

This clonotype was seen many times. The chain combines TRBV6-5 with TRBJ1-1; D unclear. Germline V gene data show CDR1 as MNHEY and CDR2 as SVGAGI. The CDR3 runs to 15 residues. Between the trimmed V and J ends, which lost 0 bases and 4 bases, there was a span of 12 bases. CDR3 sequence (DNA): TGTGCCAGCAGTTACTCGGGCTTTGGAAGCACTGAAGCTTTCTTT. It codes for CASSYSGFGSTEAFF.